The 31 T cell receptor beta chains below all came from one sample that was sequenced in a study of Ad26.COV2.S vaccination and SARS-CoV-2 variants. Generated by immunoSEQ multiplex PCR, the TCRdb table keeps only in-frame clones and is missing some. This table holds a few hundred thousand clones, 88% found once. Stated treatment: about 20 received Ad26.COV2.S at low or high dose, single or two shots; about 5 received placebo; per-sample allocation not given. Day 63 following the first vaccine or placebo injection was when the samples were taken. Sequenced here: peripheral blood, sampled in a trial of Ad26.COV2.S vaccine versus placebo. These receptors were taken from a person between 18 and 59 years old who received the Ad26.COV2.S COVID-19 vaccine or a placebo.

This clone was picked up one time. The chain employs TRBV6-5 and TRBJ2-1; TRBD1 agrees at 9 bases. Trimming removed 6 bases from V and 7 bases from J; junction bases left unmatched: 10. Germline CDR1 and CDR2: MNHEY and SVGAGI. CDR3 length equals 15 residues. The DNA for the CDR3 is TGTGCCAGCAGGGTACCGGGACAGGGTATGAATGAGCAGTTCTTC. Its translation is CASRVPGQGMNEQFF.

As DNA, the CDR3 is TGTGCCAGCAGCCCCTCCTGGGGGCCGGATAGCAATGAGCAGTTCTTC. Translation: CASSPSWGPDSNEQFF. The rearrangement uses TRBV28 and TRBJ2-1; weak D call: TRBD1 (6 bases). This CDR3 is 16 amino acids long. CDR1 and CDR2 (germline): MDHEN, SYDVKM. V was pared by 6 bases and J by 6 bases, with 21 bases between. Full variable domain (rest looked up from reference TRBV28 and TRBJ2-1): DVKVTQSSRYLVKRTGEKVFLECVQDMDHENMFWYRQDPGLGLRLIYFSYDVKMKEKGDIPEGYSVSREKKERFSLILESASTNQTSMYLCASSPSWGPDSNEQFFGPGTRLTVL.

The chain has TRBV9 and TRBJ2-7; perhaps TRBD2 as D (5 bases). The CDR3 is 13 amino acids. From germline, CDR1 is SGDLS and CDR2 YYNGEE. V was pared by 4 bases and J by 2 bases, with 10 bases between. The CDR3 loop is CASSPAGPYEQYF. DNA for the CDR3: TGTGCCAGCAGCCCCGCGGGCCCCTACGAGCAGTACTTC.

The chain has TRBV30 and TRBJ2-7; D remains unclear. CDR1 GTSNPN and CDR2 SVGIG come from the germline V gene (reference sequence). The CDR3 spans 13 residues. Trimming left V 5 bases short and J 10 bases short, with 21 bases between. The CDR3 region is CAWGGIEGFFQYF. In DNA form, the CDR3 reads TGTGCCTGGGGTGGGATTGAAGGCTTTTTTCAGTACTTC.

This clone has a handful of counts. The chain couples TRBV7-2 to TRBJ2-3; 10 bases map to TRBD2. The germline CDR1 and CDR2 sequences are SGHTA and FQGNSA. This CDR3 contains 14 residues. Trimming removed 5 bases from V and 6 bases from J; junction bases left unmatched: 5. CDR3 protein: CASSPLTSGDTQYF. The CDR3 DNA reads as TGTGCCAGCAGCCCACTGACTAGCGGGGATACGCAGTATTTT.

This clone was counted a few times. The chain carries TRBV6-5 and TRBJ2-3; 7 bases agree with TRBD2. The CDR3 is made up of 15 amino acids. Germline V lookup: CDR1 MNHEY, CDR2 SVGAGI. V shed 7 bases, J shed 2 bases, and the junction held 9 bases outside the gene matches. The CDR3 DNA follows: TGTGCCAGCACCCGAGTGGGGGGGACCACAGATACGCAGTATTTT. Translation gives CASTRVGGTTDTQYF.

The rearrangement uses TRBV14 and TRBJ2-6, with TRBD1 matching 11 bases. J gave up 0 bases and V 4 bases, and 8 bases lay outside the gene matches. The germline gives CDR1 SGHDN, CDR2 FVKESK. CDR3 length: 19 residues. The CDR3 protein is CASSPRDRGWASGANVLTF. The CDR3 DNA reads TGTGCCAGCAGCCCGAGGGACAGGGGGTGGGCCTCTGGGGCCAACGTCCTGACTTTC. The complete variable domain, with remaining parts taken from reference TRBV14 and TRBJ2-6, reads EAGVTQFPSHSVIEKGQTVTLRCDPISGHDNLYWYRRVMGKEIKFLLHFVKESKQDESGMPNNRFLAERTGGTYSTLKVQPAELEDSGVYFCASSPRDRGWASGANVLTFGAGSRLTVL.

V is TRBV2 and J is TRBJ2-7; weak D call: TRBD2 (7 bases). CDR3 length equals 14 residues. Germline V gives CDR1 SNHLY, CDR2 FYNNEI. V dropped 3 bases and J dropped 2 bases, with 11 bases sitting between them. CDR3 nucleotides: TGTGCCAGCAGTGAGTTGCGGGGGCCCTACGAGCAGTACTTC. It specifies CASSELRGPYEQYF.

V usage is TRBV27 and J usage is TRBJ1-1; D is perhaps TRBD1 (5 bases). This CDR3 has 12 amino acids. Germline V CDR1 and CDR2: MNHEY, SMNVEV (reference sequence). Between the trimmed V and J ends, which lost 6 bases and 2 bases, there was a span of 7 bases. CDR3 DNA: TGTGCCAGCAGGTGGGGCAACACTGAAGCTTTCTTT. It is translated as CASRWGNTEAFF.

This clone turned up a few times. The chain is built from TRBV7-8 and TRBJ2-3; the D gene is possibly TRBD2 (6 bases). Trimming shortened V by 1 base and J by 1 base, and 12 bases separated the two germline ends. The CDR3 loop spans 16 amino acids. CDR1 SGHVS and CDR2 FQNEAQ come from the germline V gene. The chain's CDR3 is CASSLVAGGGTDTQYF. The DNA for the CDR3 is TGTGCCAGCAGCTTAGTCGCCGGGGGTGGCACAGATACGCAGTATTTT.

The rearrangement links TRBV5-1 to TRBJ1-2, with D possibly matching TRBD1 (5 bases). CDR1 and CDR2 (germline): SGHRS, YFSETQ. V gave up 0 bases and J gave up 3 bases, with 15 bases separating them. The CDR3 covers 16 residues. The CDR3 sequence: CASSLGARALDYGYTF. In nucleotides, the CDR3 is TGCGCCAGCAGCTTGGGGGCCAGGGCTTTGGACTATGGCTACACCTTC. The variable domain in full, with the rest retrieved from reference TRBV5-1 and TRBJ1-2, is KAGVTQTPRYLIKTRGQQVTLSCSPISGHRSVSWYQQTPGQGLQFLFEYFSETQRNKGNFPGRFSGRQFSNSRSEMNVSTLELGDSALYLCASSLGARALDYGYTFGSGTRLTVV.

The chain uses TRBV5-4 and TRBJ2-3, with 11 bases lining up with TRBD2. This CDR3 has 16 amino acids. Losses at the gene ends were 6 bases for V and 0 bases for J; bases not matched to a gene: 6. Germline assignment: CDR1 SGHNT and CDR2 YYREEE (reference sequence). The chain's CDR3 is CASTTSGGVSTDTQYF. The CDR3 DNA reads TGTGCCAGCACAACTAGCGGGGGAGTTAGCACAGATACGCAGTATTTT.

The chain links TRBV2 to TRBJ1-2, with TRBD1 matching 7 bases. The CDR3 runs 14 residues. Germline V lookup: CDR1 SNHLY, CDR2 FYNNEI. Unmatched junction bases numbered 5, after V lost 6 bases and J lost 1 base. CDR3 nucleotides: TGTGCCAGCAGCCCCGGACAGGTTAACTATGGCTACACCTTC. Protein product: CASSPGQVNYGYTF. The full variable domain, completed using reference TRBV2 and TRBJ1-2, is EPEVTQTPSHQVTQMGQEVILRCVPISNHLYFYWYRQILGQKVEFLVSFYNNEISEKSEIFDDQFSVERPDGSNFTLKIRSTKLEDSAMYFCASSPGQVNYGYTFGSGTRLTVV.

V usage is TRBV30 and J usage is TRBJ1-2, with 8 positions matching TRBD1. Germline trimming cut 3 bases from V and 4 bases from J; bases unmatched to any gene: 7. The germline CDR1 and CDR2 sequences are GTSNPN and SVGIG (reference sequence). CDR3 length: 14 residues. The CDR3 region is CAWSPPGGFYGYTF. The DNA of the CDR3 is TGTGCCTGGAGCCCCCCAGGGGGCTTCTATGGCTACACCTTC.

This clone was picked up many times. J is TRBJ1-6 and V is TRBV4-2; maybe TRBD1 (6 bases). The V and J ends lost 0 bases and 0 bases respectively, with 24 bases between them. From germline, CDR1 is LGHNA and CDR2 YNFKEQ. The CDR3 length is 22 residues. The CDR3 DNA sequence: TGTGCCAGCAGCCAAGATCTGGCGGCAGGGGCTGTAGTGAGCTCCTATAATTCACCCCTCCACTTT. Translating it yields CASSQDLAAGAVVSSYNSPLHF.

This clone appeared a few times. The J gene is TRBJ1-5, the V gene TRBV19; D possibly corresponds to TRBD1 (5 bases). Trimming removed 6 bases from V and 7 bases from J, with 16 bases in between. The CDR3 loop spans 14 amino acids. Germline V gives CDR1 LNHDA, CDR2 SQIVND (reference sequence). The CDR3 spells CASSILHGTQPQHF. The CDR3 coding sequence is TGTGCCAGTAGCATCCTCCACGGGACCCAGCCCCAGCATTTT.

The J gene is TRBJ2-7, the V gene TRBV6-5; D call uncertain. Trimming removed 0 bases at V and 7 bases at J, with 10 bases between. The CDR3 length is 13 residues. The germline V gene encodes CDR1 MNHEY and CDR2 SVGAGI. CDR3 amino acids: CASSYSNVQEQYF. The CDR3, as DNA: TGTGCCAGCAGTTACTCGAACGTCCAAGAGCAGTACTTC.

This chain joins TRBV5-1 and TRBJ2-2; unclear D gene. Germline lookup yields CDR1 SGHRS and CDR2 YFSETQ. There are 12 residues in the CDR3. V lost 5 bases to trimming and J lost 1 base, with 3 bases between them. The CDR3 reads CASRENTGELFF. CDR3 bases: TGCGCCAGCAGAGAGAACACCGGGGAGCTGTTTTTT.

The rearrangement joins TRBV23-1 to TRBJ1-5; D is undetermined. TRBV23-1 is labeled an ORF, and its function is uncertain. The CDR3 loop spans 15 amino acids. V was clipped by 4 bases and J by 0 bases, with 10 bases between them. CDR3 region: CASSLCLDSNQPQHF. The CDR3 DNA reads TGCGCCAGCAGTCTTTGCCTCGATAGCAATCAGCCCCAGCATTTT.

The rearrangement joins TRBV30 to TRBJ2-5; D perhaps matches TRBD2 (5 bases). The V gene's germline CDR1 is GTSNPN and CDR2 SVGIG (reference sequence). Trimming removed 0 bases at V and 6 bases at J, with 8 bases between. The CDR3 is 12 amino acids. This CDR3 reads CAWSVGGKTQYF. The CDR3 DNA sequence: TGTGCCTGGAGTGTTGGAGGAAAGACCCAGTACTTC.

This chain connects TRBV3-1 (or the pseudogene TRBV3-2) to TRBJ2-1, with D hard to call. V was shortened by 1 base and J by 7 bases, with 11 bases between the two germline ends. CDR1 is LGHDT, CDR2 YNNKEL, per germline (reference sequence). The CDR3 is 14 residues long. DNA of the CDR3: TGTGCCAGCAGCCAAGTATTCAACCTTAATGAGCAGTTCTTC. Amino acids: CASSQVFNLNEQFF.

The chain links TRBV14 to TRBJ1-6; D unclear. Germline CDR1 SGHDN, CDR2 FVKESK. Trimming shortened V by 5 bases and J by 0 bases, and 20 bases separated the two germline ends. This CDR3 is 19 amino acids long. The CDR3 here is CASSSTVMKRSSYNSPLHF. CDR3 DNA: TGTGCCAGCAGCTCCACGGTCATGAAAAGGAGCTCCTATAATTCACCCCTCCACTTT.

The rearrangement links TRBV6-5 to TRBJ2-7; D gene ambiguous. V shed 6 bases and J shed 6 bases, with 12 bases lying between them. Germline-derived CDR1 and CDR2 are MNHEY and SVGAGI. The CDR3 covers 12 residues. The CDR3 protein is CASSRSTGEQYF. CDR3 bases: TGTGCCAGCAGCCGCTCCACTGGCGAGCAGTACTTC.

V and J are TRBV20-1 and TRBJ2-1; no clear D gene. In germline, CDR1 is DFQATT, CDR2 SNEGSKA (reference sequence). The CDR3 contains 14 residues. The V gene lost 3 bases and the J gene lost 0 bases, with 9 bases spanning the gap. The DNA of the CDR3 is TGCAGTGCTAGTAGTCAGTCCTCCTACAATGAGCAGTTCTTC. Translation: CSASSQSSYNEQFF.

The CDR3 DNA follows: TGTGCCAGCAGCTTAATTGGTGGGAACACTGAAGCTTTCTTT. This encodes CASSLIGGNTEAFF. V and J are TRBV7-3 and TRBJ1-1; no definite D call. Germline assignment: CDR1 SGHTA and CDR2 FQGTGA. Trimming took 1 base from V and 1 from J, leaving 7 bases between them. There are 14 residues in the CDR3.

This sequence joins TRBV27 and TRBJ1-3; 7 bases map to TRBD1. CDR1 MNHEY and CDR2 SMNVEV come from the germline V gene (reference sequence). Losses at the gene ends were 6 bases for V and 9 bases for J; bases not matched to a gene: 11. There are 14 residues in the CDR3. The CDR3 loop is CASREGALPGTIYF. CDR3 DNA: TGTGCCAGCAGGGAGGGGGCGCTCCCTGGCACCATATATTTT.

The V and J genes are TRBV7-2 and TRBJ1-2; no clear D. Trimming took off 0 bases at V and 8 bases at J, with 16 bases between the two ends. Germline lookup yields CDR1 SGHTA and CDR2 FQGNSA. The CDR3 extends over 15 amino acids. The CDR3 nucleotides read TGTGCCAGCAGCTTAGCAGGGTCTGGGTCTGGCGGCTACACCTTC. Its translation: CASSLAGSGSGGYTF.

The rearrangement joins TRBV30 to TRBJ1-4, with unresolved D. Trimming removed 2 bases at V and 8 bases at J, with 6 bases between. Looked up from germline, CDR1 is GTSNPN and CDR2 is SVGIG (reference sequence). The CDR3 is 11 amino acids. Here the CDR3 DNA reads TGTGCCTGGAGTCCGGGGGAAAAACTGTTTTTT. Its protein is CAWSPGEKLFF.

This chain uses TRBV23-1 with TRBJ1-1; tentatively, D is TRBD1 (6 bases). TRBV23-1 is an ORF for which the function is uncertain. This CDR3 spans 17 amino acids. The V end lost 0 bases, the J end lost 4 bases, and 18 bases lay between the germline ends. The CDR3 is CASSQSKIPGAATEAFF. For the CDR3, the DNA is TGCGCCAGCAGTCAATCGAAAATCCCGGGGGCGGCCACTGAAGCTTTCTTT.

The J gene is TRBJ1-1, the V gene TRBV14; possible D gene TRBD1, 6 bases. This CDR3 contains 13 residues. Germline assignment: CDR1 SGHDN and CDR2 FVKESK. V was cut by 1 base and J by 9 bases, with 12 bases left in between. As DNA, the CDR3 is TGTGCCAGCAGCCAAGGTCCGGGGGCGAAAGCTTTCTTT. It yields the protein CASSQGPGAKAFF.

The V call is TRBV6-2 or TRBV6-3, the J call TRBJ2-1; the D gene is possibly TRBD1 (5 bases). CDR1 MNHEY and CDR2 SVGEGT come from the germline V gene. Trimming removed 2 bases at V and 12 bases at J, with 17 bases between. CDR3 length equals 14 residues. CDR3 coding DNA: TGTGCCAGCAGTTACCCTGGGCTGGAGACAGCGCAGTTCTTC. This encodes CASSYPGLETAQFF.